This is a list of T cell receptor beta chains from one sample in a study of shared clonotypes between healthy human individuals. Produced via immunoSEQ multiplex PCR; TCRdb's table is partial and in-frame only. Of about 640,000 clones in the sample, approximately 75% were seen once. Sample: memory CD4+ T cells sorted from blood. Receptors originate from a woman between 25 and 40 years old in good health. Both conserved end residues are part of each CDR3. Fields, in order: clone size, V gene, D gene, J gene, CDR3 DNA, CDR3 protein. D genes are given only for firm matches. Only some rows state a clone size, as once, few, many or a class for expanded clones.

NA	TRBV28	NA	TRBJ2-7	TGTGCCAGTTGTCGGCAGGGCTACGAGCAGTACTTC	CASCRQGYEQYF
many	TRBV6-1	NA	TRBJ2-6	TGTGCCAGCAGTGAGGGCTCTGGGGCCAACGTCCTGACTTTC	CASSEGSGANVLTF
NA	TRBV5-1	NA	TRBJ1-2	TGCGCCAGCAGCTTGTGGAACAACTATGGCTACACCTTC	CASSLWNNYGYTF
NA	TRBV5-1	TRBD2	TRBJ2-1	TGCGCCAGCAGCGCATCTAGCGGGGGTTACAATGAGCAGTTCTTC	CASSASSGGYNEQFF
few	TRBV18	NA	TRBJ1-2	TGTGCCAGCTCAGCTCGACAGGACCGTTCCGATAACTATGGCTACACCTTC	CASSARQDRSDNYGYTF
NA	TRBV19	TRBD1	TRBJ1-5	TGTGCCAGTAGTCACCAGGGGGCGAGTGATAGCAATCAGCCCCAGCATTTT	CASSHQGASDSNQPQHF
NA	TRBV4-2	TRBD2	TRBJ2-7	TGTGCCAGCAGCCAAGAGAACTTGCCGGCGGGAGGGCTCTCCTACGAGCAGTACTTC	CASSQENLPAGGLSYEQYF
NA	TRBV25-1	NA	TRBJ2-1	TGTGCCAGCAGTGAAGACGGTTATGAGCAGTTCTTC	CASSEDGYEQFF
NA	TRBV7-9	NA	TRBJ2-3	TGTGCCAGCAGCCAAACCGGGGGTTCGGATACGCAGTATTTT	CASSQTGGSDTQYF
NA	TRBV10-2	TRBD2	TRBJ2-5	TGCGCCAGCCACCCCACGGGCCTAGCGGGAGGCAAGGAGACCCAGTACTTC	CASHPTGLAGGKETQYF
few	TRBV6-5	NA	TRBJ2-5	TGTGCCAGCAGTCAACGTGAGGGAAGCCGAGAGACCCAGTACTTC	CASSQREGSRETQYF
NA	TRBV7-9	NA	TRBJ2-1	TGTGCCAGCAGCCCCCCTCAGACTAGAGCGCAGTTCTTC	CASSPPQTRAQFF
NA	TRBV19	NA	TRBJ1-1	TGTGCCAGTAGTAAGGCTTGGGTTCAGGGCTGGGCTGAAGCTTTCTTT	CASSKAWVQGWAEAFF
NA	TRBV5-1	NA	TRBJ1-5	TGCGCCAGCAGCCCGGGGCCAGGGAGGGGTAGCAATCAGCCCCAGCATTTT	CASSPGPGRGSNQPQHF
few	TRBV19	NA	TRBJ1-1	TGTGCCAGTAGGGATGAGGGGACGGGGAACACTGAAGCTTTCTTT	CASRDEGTGNTEAFF
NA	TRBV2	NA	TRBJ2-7	TGTGCCAGCAACCGGGAGTACCACGAGCAGTACTTC	CASNREYHEQYF
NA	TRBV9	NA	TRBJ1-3	TGTGCCAGCAGCCCTGGCCGTTCTATCTTCTCTGGAAACACCATATATTTT	CASSPGRSIFSGNTIYF
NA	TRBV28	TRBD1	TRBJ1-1	TGTGCCAGCAGTTTAAGGGACAGGGGGGACACTGAAGCTTTCTTT	CASSLRDRGDTEAFF
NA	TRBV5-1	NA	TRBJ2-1	TGCGCCAGCAGCTCAGATTCCTCCTCCTACAATGAGCAGTTCTTC	CASSSDSSSYNEQFF
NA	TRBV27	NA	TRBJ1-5	TGTGCCAGCAGGCCGAGGGATGGCCAGCCCCAGCATTTT	CASRPRDGQPQHF
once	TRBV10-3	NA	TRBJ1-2	TGTGCCATCAAGGCTACAGGCTCACCCGAGGGCTACACCTTC	CAIKATGSPEGYTF
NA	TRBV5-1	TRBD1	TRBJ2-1	TGCGCCAGCACGCTCGACAGGGTCTCCTACAATGAGCAGTTCTTC	CASTLDRVSYNEQFF
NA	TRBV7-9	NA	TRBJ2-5	TGTGCCAGCAGCGACGAAGAGACCCAGTACTTC	CASSDEETQYF
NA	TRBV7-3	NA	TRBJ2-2	TGTGCCAGCAGCTTAACTTTTACCTCCCCCGGGGAGCTGTTTTTT	CASSLTFTSPGELFF
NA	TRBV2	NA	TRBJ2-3	TGTGCCAGCAGTGTACTCGGGCGGACAAGCACAGATACGCAGTATTTT	CASSVLGRTSTDTQYF
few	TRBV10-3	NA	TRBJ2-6	TGTGCCACCTTACGCTCTGGGGCCAACGTCCTGACTTTC	CATLRSGANVLTF
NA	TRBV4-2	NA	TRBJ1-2	TGTGCCAGCAGCCAAGAATGGGGTGGCTACACCTTC	CASSQEWGGYTF
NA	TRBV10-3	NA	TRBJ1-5	TGTGCCATCAGTGGCAGGGAATTTCAGCCCCAGCATTTT	CAISGREFQPQHF
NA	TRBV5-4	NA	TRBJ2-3	TGTGCCAGCAGCTTCGAGGATACGCAGTATTTT	CASSFEDTQYF
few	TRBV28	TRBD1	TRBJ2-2	TGTGCCAGCAGTTCCGAGGGACAGGGTTTTCGGGAGCTGTTTTTT	CASSSEGQGFRELFF
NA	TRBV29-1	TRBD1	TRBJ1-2	TGCAGCGTCACGAGGGGGCAAGAACCTACTAACTATGGCTACACCTTC	CSVTRGQEPTNYGYTF
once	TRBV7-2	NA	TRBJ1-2	TGTGCCAGCAGCCCCTATGGGAACCCAGTGGCTGGCTACACCTTC	CASSPYGNPVAGYTF
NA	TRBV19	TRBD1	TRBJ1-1	TGTGCCAGTAGACGAACAGGGGTGAGCACTGAAGCTTTCTTT	CASRRTGVSTEAFF